One and the same sample provided the 25 T cell receptor beta chains below, sequenced in a study of CD4 T cells in relation to SARS-CoV-2 and coronaviruses. Profiling relied on immunoSEQ multiplex PCR, and the TCRdb table lists in-frame clones only, not all of them. The data contain some 46,000 clones, around 79% of them seen just once; the ten biggest clones take up about 1.5%. Antigen specificity for these receptors is unknown. The sample comprised naive CD4+ T cells from PBMCs, cultured in vitro. As to subset: naive CD4+ T cells isolated by negative enrichment. Receptors originate from an adult with COVID-19.

The V and J genes are TRBV18 and TRBJ2-3, with D uncertain. CDR1 and CDR2 (germline): KGHSH, LQKENI. The V end was cut by 0 bases, the J end by 6 bases, with 13 bases between. There are 15 residues in the CDR3. In nucleotides, the CDR3 is TGTGCCAGCTCACCACCCATTCCCGAATGGGATACGCAGTATTTT. It translates to CASSPPIPEWDTQYF.

The rearrangement links TRBV29-1 to TRBJ1-1; 9 nucleotides line up with TRBD1. The CDR3 covers 15 residues. CDR1 SQVTM and CDR2 ANQGSEA come from the germline V gene. V was pared by 1 base and J by 1 base, with 4 bases of the junction left unmatched. The CDR3 spells CSVEGPGQGNTEAFF. CDR3 nucleotide sequence: TGCAGCGTTGAAGGACCGGGACAGGGGAACACTGAAGCTTTCTTT.

The chain combines TRBV6-5 with TRBJ2-7; D possibly corresponds to TRBD2 (5 bases). In germline, CDR1 is MNHEY, CDR2 SVGAGI. The length of the CDR3 is 14 residues. V lost 3 bases and J 1 base, leaving 10 bases between the germline ends. Written as DNA, the CDR3 is TGTGCCAGCAGTTATATTGGCGGGTCCTACGAGCAGTACTTC. Protein sequence: CASSYIGGSYEQYF.

V is TRBV7-8 and J is TRBJ2-1; D is possibly TRBD2 (5 bases). Germline V gene sequence: CDR1 SGHVS, CDR2 FQNEAQ. This CDR3 comprises 15 residues. Trimming shortened V by 7 bases and J by 0 bases, and 13 bases separated the two germline ends. CDR3 sequence: CASIGAENSYNEQFF. In DNA form, the CDR3 reads TGTGCCAGCATCGGAGCGGAAAACTCCTACAATGAGCAGTTCTTC.

This clone was picked up one time. J is TRBJ2-5 and V is TRBV5-1, with TRBD2 as a possible D gene (6 bases). This CDR3 has 16 residues. CDR1 is SGHRS and CDR2 is YFSETQ in the germline V gene. The ends were cut back, 0 bases at V and 5 bases at J, with 17 bases in the middle. The CDR3 here is CASSLVPPGLSETQYF. The CDR3 DNA is TGCGCCAGCAGCTTGGTTCCTCCGGGACTTTCTGAGACCCAGTACTTC.

The chain combines TRBV5-4 with TRBJ2-3; the D call may be TRBD1 or TRBD2 (5 bases each). Deletions cut 4 bases from V and 6 bases from J, with 12 bases between. Germline V gene lookup returns CDR1 SGHNT and CDR2 YYREEE (reference sequence). The CDR3 has 13 amino acids. CDR3 residues: CASSSARDDTQYF. The CDR3 coding sequence is TGTGCCAGCAGCAGCGCTAGGGACGATACGCAGTATTTT.

This clone is labeled as medium-sized. The chain is built from TRBV27 and TRBJ2-7; D remains ambiguous. The V and J ends lost 8 bases and 2 bases respectively, with 4 bases between them. The germline V gene has CDR1 MNHEY and CDR2 SMNVEV (reference sequence). CDR3 length equals 10 residues. This CDR3 is CASGTYEQYF. CDR3 in DNA: TGTGCCAGCGGAACCTACGAGCAGTACTTC.

The gene calls are TRBV5-1 and TRBJ1-5, with TRBD1 as a possible D gene (6 bases). The length of the CDR3 is 15 residues. Germline loops: CDR1 SGHRS, CDR2 YFSETQ. The V and J ends lost 3 bases and 6 bases respectively, with 16 bases between them. CDR3 DNA sequence: TGCGCCAGCAGCTGGGGGCCCGGGTCGGGTCAGCCCCAGCATTTT. Translated: CASSWGPGSGQPQHF.

The chain couples TRBV18 to TRBJ2-1; TRBD1 or TRBD2 may be the D gene (6 bases each). CDR3 size: 15 residues. Germline V CDR1 and CDR2: KGHSH, LQKENI. V dropped 3 bases and J dropped 7 bases, with 16 bases sitting between them. The DNA for the CDR3 is TGTGCCAGCTCACCGCCCCGGGGGCCCGATAATGAGCAGTTCTTC. The encoded protein is CASSPPRGPDNEQFF. The entire variable domain, with the rest obtained from reference TRBV18 and TRBJ2-1, is as follows: NAGVMQNPRHLVRRRGQEARLRCSPMKGHSHVYWYRQLPEEGLKFMVYLQKENIIDESGMPKERFSAEFPKEGPSILRIQQVVRGDSAAYFCASSPPRGPDNEQFFGPGTRLTVL.

V is TRBV30 and J is TRBJ1-1; D is uncertain. This CDR3 comprises 13 residues. Germline values: CDR1 GTSNPN, CDR2 SVGIG (reference sequence). V was pared by 0 bases and J by 4 bases, with 9 bases between. The CDR3 DNA reads TGTGCCTGGAGTGTAGAAGTTTTCACTGAAGCTTTCTTT. This encodes CAWSVEVFTEAFF.

The V and J genes are TRBV4-3 and TRBJ1-4; no clear D. V lost 0 bases and J lost 7, with 9 bases in between. CDR3 length: 14 residues. The germline gives CDR1 LGHNA, CDR2 YSLEER. The CDR3, as DNA: TGCGCCAGCAGCCAAGACCAGGCCCCTGAAAAACTGTTTTTT. This sequence encodes CASSQDQAPEKLFF.

The V call is TRBV7-2, the J call TRBJ2-1, with D uncertain. V was clipped by 2 bases and J by 5 bases, with 7 bases between them. The CDR3 is 13 residues long. Germline-derived CDR1 and CDR2 are SGHTA and FQGNSA. CDR3 region: CASSLLGDNEQFF. The CDR3, as DNA: TGTGCCAGCAGCTTACTTGGTGACAATGAGCAGTTCTTC.

J is TRBJ2-2 and V is TRBV28; D possibly corresponds to TRBD1 (5 bases). The CDR3 spans 15 residues. The germline gives CDR1 MDHEN, CDR2 SYDVKM. V lost 9 bases to trimming and J lost 5 bases, with 19 bases between them. CDR3 residues: CASPDSSSKTGELFF. The DNA for the CDR3 is TGTGCCAGTCCCGACAGCTCTAGTAAAACCGGGGAGCTGTTTTTT.

The chain combines TRBV27 with TRBJ2-3, with D hard to call. The germline CDR1 and CDR2 sequences are MNHEY and SMNVEV (reference sequence). CDR3 length: 15 amino acids. Trimming took off 4 bases at V and 0 bases at J, with 11 bases between the two ends. The DNA of the CDR3 is TGTGCCAGCAGTTGGATGCCGGCTAGCACAGATACGCAGTATTTT. This codes for CASSWMPASTDTQYF.

The chain is built from TRBV29-1 and TRBJ2-1, with 14 nucleotides matching TRBD2. V was clipped by 3 bases and J by 6 bases; unmatched bases: 1. The CDR3 runs 14 residues. From germline, CDR1 is SQVTM and CDR2 ANQGSEA. DNA for the CDR3: TGCAGCGTTGATGGGACTAGCGGGGGCAATGAGCAGTTCTTC. It is translated as CSVDGTSGGNEQFF.

Of note for this clone: Germline is not matched at one junction end, which may reflect a read error. The chain uses TRBV14 and TRBJ2-3; a possible D gene is TRBD2 (5 bases). Germline V CDR1 and CDR2: SGHDN, FVKESK. This CDR3 spans 16 amino acids. The CDR3 DNA reads TGTGCCAGCAGCCACCCCATGGGGAGAGGCACAGATACGCATTATTTT. Amino acid sequence: CASSHPMGRGTDTHYF. Drawing the rest from reference TRBV14 and TRBJ2-3, the complete variable domain is EAGVTQFPSHSVIEKGQTVTLRCDPISGHDNLYWYRRVMGKEIKFLLHFVKESKQDESGMPNNRFLAERTGGTYSTLKVQPAELEDSGVYFCASSHPMGRGTDTHYFGPGTRLTVL.

This clone occurred once. The gene calls are TRBV19 and TRBJ2-5; 9 bases line up with TRBD1. The CDR3 covers 14 residues. Looked up from germline, CDR1 is LNHDA and CDR2 is SQIVND (reference sequence). V gave up 6 bases and J gave up 1 base; unmatched junction bases: 3. The CDR3 sequence: CASRETGGQETQYF. The CDR3 nucleotides read TGTGCCAGTAGAGAGACAGGGGGCCAAGAGACCCAGTACTTC.

This rearrangement joins TRBV9 to TRBJ2-3; 9 bases fit TRBD1. The CDR3 extends over 19 amino acids. The germline V gene has CDR1 SGDLS and CDR2 YYNGEE. V lost 4 bases to trimming and J lost 0 bases; unmatched junction nucleotides: 15. For the CDR3, the DNA is TGTGCCAGCAGCCGCCGCCGGGACAGGGACTCCTGGAGCACAGATACGCAGTATTTT. Its translation is CASSRRRDRDSWSTDTQYF.

Here the CDR3 DNA reads TGTGCCAGCAAGACAGCGGGAGGGCCCTACGAGCAGTACTTC. This codes for CASKTAGGPYEQYF. The chain recombines TRBV2 with TRBJ2-7, with TRBD2 matching over 10 bases. The trim removed 7 bases at V and 2 bases at J, leaving 5 bases unmatched. Looked up from germline, CDR1 is SNHLY and CDR2 is FYNNEI. The CDR3 runs 14 residues.

V gene TRBV9 combines with J gene TRBJ2-5, with 12 bases identical to TRBD2. J was trimmed by 0 bases and V by 3 bases; bases with no gene match: 3. CDR1 is SGDLS and CDR2 is YYNGEE in the germline V gene. The CDR3 runs 16 residues. The CDR3 DNA follows: TGTGCCAGCAGCGGAGGACTAGCGGGGAACCAAGAGACCCAGTACTTC. It specifies CASSGGLAGNQETQYF. The full variable domain, with the rest looked up from reference TRBV9 and TRBJ2-5, is DSGVTQTPKHLITATGQRVTLRCSPRSGDLSVYWYQQSLDQGLQFLIQYYNGEERAKGNILERFSAQQFPDLHSELNLSSLELGDSALYFCASSGGLAGNQETQYFGPGTRLLVL.

The chain is built from TRBV13 and TRBJ2-2; 9 positions agree with TRBD2. The ends lost 4 bases at V and 4 bases at J; junction bases unmatched: 7. The CDR3 totals 16 residues. Germline V gene data show CDR1 as PRHDT and CDR2 as FYEKMQ (reference sequence). CDR3 DNA: TGTGCCAGCAGCTCCACGCCGGGACTAGCCACCGGGGAGCTGTTTTTT. Its translation: CASSSTPGLATGELFF.

This chain links TRBV24-1 with TRBJ2-7; TRBD1 aligns across 8 bases. Trimming removed 4 bases from V and 2 bases from J; junction bases left unmatched: 9. Germline assignment: CDR1 KGHDR and CDR2 SFDVKD. CDR3 length: 16 amino acids. Written as DNA, the CDR3 is TGTGCCACCAGTGAACGTGACAGGGGAGAGGCCTACGAGCAGTACTTC. It specifies CATSERDRGEAYEQYF.

The chain carries TRBV7-6 and TRBJ2-1; D is unresolved. Deletions cut 2 bases from V and 5 bases from J, with 13 bases between. There are 15 residues in the CDR3. Germline lookup yields CDR1 SGHVS and CDR2 FNYEAQ. DNA of the CDR3: TGTGCCAGCAGCTTAAAGCGAAATTGGGACAATGAGCAGTTCTTC. It specifies CASSLKRNWDNEQFF.

This clone was counted once. This chain uses TRBV7-9 with TRBJ1-2; the D is unclear. Germline V gene lookup returns CDR1 SEHNR and CDR2 FQNEAQ (reference sequence). V was clipped by 5 bases and J by 7 bases, with 11 bases between them. There are 12 residues in the CDR3. As DNA, the CDR3 is TGTGCCAGCAGCATGCCCCGGGGTGGCTACACCTTC. This sequence encodes CASSMPRGGYTF.

This chain connects TRBV19 to TRBJ2-1; D gene unclear. This CDR3 has 15 residues. Trimming stripped 7 bases from V and 1 base from J, with 14 bases between. Germline V gene lookup returns CDR1 LNHDA and CDR2 SQIVND (reference sequence). The CDR3 coding sequence is TGTGCCAGTACAAAACAACCTTTGTCCTACAATGAGCAGTTCTTC. It translates to CASTKQPLSYNEQFF.